This entry lists 21 T cell receptor beta chains sequenced from one sample in a study of prognosis after radiotherapy for stage I lung cancer. TCR beta CDR3 was amplified from genomic DNA by two-round multiplex PCR. Each TRBV and TRBJ gene had its own primer in the first PCR round. TCRdb used MiXCR to reprocess the multiplex PCR reads, holding one entry per CDR3 protein. The table includes 51,000 or so distinct CDR3 sequences, about a third detected once. This specimen was PBMCs, taken before or after stereotactic body radiation therapy (not recorded which). Receptors originate from a donor aged 50 or older with non-small cell lung cancer.

Many counts were recorded for this clonotype. The V gene is TRBV4-3, the J gene TRBJ1-2; 9 bases agree with TRBD1. The CDR3 totals 14 residues. Germline V gene sequence: CDR1 LGHNA, CDR2 YSLEER. The ends lost 4 bases at V and 4 bases at J; junction bases unmatched: 4. CDR3 region: CASSPGQGAYGYTF. The CDR3, as DNA: TGCGCCAGCAGCCCGGGACAGGGTGCCTATGGCTACACCTTC.

This clonotype was counted a single time. One end of the junction fails to match germline, which may point to a read error. The J gene is TRBJ2-7, the V gene TRBV7-2; 9 nucleotides align to TRBD2. The CDR3 sequence is 18 residues long. Germline V gene lookup returns CDR1 SGHTA and CDR2 FQGNSA. CDR3 protein: CASSFTGTSLRASHEQYF. In DNA form, the CDR3 reads TGTGCCAGCAGCTTTACCGGGACTAGCTTGAGGGCCTCCCACGAGCAGTACTTC.

This chain joins TRBV6-1 and TRBJ1-1; D uncertain. V lost 5 bases and J lost 2, with 3 bases in between. The CDR3 has 11 residues. Germline CDR1 reads MNHNS; CDR2 reads SASEGT. CDR3 region: CASSTNTEAFF. The CDR3 bases are TGTGCCAGCAGTACCAACACTGAAGCTTTCTTT.

As concerns this clonotype: It may be a read error: a sequence one base away is much more abundant. This rearrangement joins TRBV6-4 to TRBJ2-7; 8 bases are a match to TRBD1. Germline values: CDR1 MRHNA, CDR2 SNTAGT. The CDR3 contains 12 residues. Losses at the gene ends were 5 bases for V and 12 bases for J; bases not matched to a gene: 9. Here the CDR3 DNA reads TGTGCCAGCAGTCCGGGACAGGTCAAGACGTACTTC. Protein sequence: CASSPGQVKTYF.

This clonotype was picked up many times. The V gene is TRBV7-2, the J gene TRBJ2-1; D not certain. The V end lost 5 bases, the J end lost 4 bases, and 6 bases lay between the germline ends. Germline CDR1 and CDR2: SGHTA and FQGNSA. This CDR3 region has 12 residues. This chain's CDR3 is CASSPMYNEQFF. CDR3 bases: TGTGCCAGCAGCCCCATGTACAATGAGCAGTTCTTC.

This clonotype has ten or more counts. V is TRBV7-2 and J is TRBJ2-2; TRBD1 aligns across 9 bases. Germline CDR1 reads SGHTA; CDR2 reads FQGNSA. V gave up 6 bases and J gave up 7 bases; unmatched junction bases: 6. This CDR3 spans 14 amino acids. The CDR3 loop reads CASRLGQGIGELFF. The CDR3 nucleotides are TGTGCCAGCAGGCTGGGACAGGGTATCGGGGAGCTGTTTTTT.

At least ten counts were recorded for this clonotype. The chain couples TRBV9 to TRBJ2-2, with D tentatively TRBD1 or TRBD2 (5 bases each). This CDR3 region has 15 residues. V lost 3 bases and J 4 bases, leaving 13 bases between the germline ends. CDR1 is SGDLS and CDR2 is YYNGEE in the germline V gene. This chain's CDR3 is CASSAGALGTGELFF. CDR3 coding DNA: TGTGCCAGCAGCGCCGGGGCATTGGGCACCGGGGAGCTGTTTTTT.

This clonotype occurred many times. The V and J genes are TRBV9 and TRBJ2-2; no clear D. Germline lookup yields CDR1 SGDLS and CDR2 YYNGEE. This CDR3 region has 13 residues. Trimming stripped 0 bases from V and 5 bases from J, with 5 bases between. DNA of the CDR3: TGTGCCAGCAGCGTAGACGGGACCGGGGAGCTGTTTTTT. It encodes CASSVDGTGELFF.

This clonotype was seen ten or more times. This sequence joins TRBV20-1 and TRBJ2-1, with TRBD2 matching 8 bases. CDR3 length equals 15 residues. Germline CDR1 and CDR2: DFQATT and SNEGSKA (reference sequence). J gave up 10 bases and V 2 bases, and 13 bases lay outside the gene matches. The CDR3 nucleotides are TGCAGTGCTAGAAACCCCTGGGGAGCGGGGGTAGAGCAGTTCTTC. It specifies CSARNPWGAGVEQFF.

As to this clonotype: This may be a read error, as it is one base from a much larger clone. V usage is TRBV10-2 and J usage is TRBJ2-2, with D hard to call. V lost 2 bases to trimming and J lost 10 bases, with 14 bases between them. Germline assignment: CDR1 WSHSY and CDR2 SAAADI. The CDR3 is 14 residues long. The CDR3 reads CASSERPDLVELFF. The DNA for the CDR3 is TGCGCCAGCAGTGAGCGGCCCGACTTGGTGGAGCTGTTTTTT.

This clonotype was picked up many times. The V and J genes are TRBV28 and TRBJ1-5; the D is unclear. The V and J ends lost 6 bases and 11 bases respectively, with 17 bases between them. The germline gives CDR1 MDHEN, CDR2 SYDVKM. CDR3 length: 13 residues. The CDR3 DNA reads TGTGCCAGCAGCTTCGGAGCCTGGTCGACCCAGCATTTT. Translation gives CASSFGAWSTQHF.

This clonotype was found once. A far larger clone is only one base removed, so a read error is likely. The J gene is TRBJ2-1, the V gene TRBV6-2 or TRBV6-3; D unclear. This CDR3 has 13 amino acids. Germline CDR1 reads MNHEY; CDR2 reads SVGEGT. The germline V and J ends were trimmed by 5 bases and 9 bases, with 14 bases remaining between them. The CDR3 nucleotides are TGTGCCAGCAGTGAACGAACCACCGTTGAGCAGTTCTTC. Its translation: CASSERTTVEQFF.

With regard to this clonotype: Given a far larger clone just one base away, this is likely a sequencing read error. The chain links TRBV6-9 to TRBJ2-2, with D possibly TRBD2 on 6 matching bases. The CDR3 covers 17 residues. Looked up from germline, CDR1 is MNHGY and CDR2 is SVAAGI. V was clipped by 3 bases and J by 3 bases, with 17 bases between them. CDR3 in amino acids: CASSYQVLVADTGELFF. The CDR3 region has the DNA TGTGCCAGCAGTTACCAAGTACTAGTAGCGGACACCGGGGAGCTGTTTTTT.

Concerning this clonotype itself: The limits of the CDR3 on the DNA are not certain, so only TCRdb's listed CDR3 is given. The chain recombines TRBV30 with TRBJ1-2; no DNA check was done on the table's D call, TRBD1. Inclusive of both ends, the CDR3 amounts to 15 amino acids. Germline V CDR1 and CDR2: GTSNPN, SVGIG (reference sequence). CDR3 sequence reads: CAWGTGAKDFYGHTF.

The chain links TRBV20-1 to TRBJ2-1; D possibly uses TRBD1 or TRBD2 (5 bases each). This CDR3 is 14 amino acids long. Germline values: CDR1 DFQATT, CDR2 SNEGSKA (reference sequence). The V and J ends lost 0 bases and 7 bases respectively, with 13 bases between them. This CDR3 reads CSARDPGPRNEQFF. Written as DNA, the CDR3 is TGCAGTGCTAGAGACCCGGGGCCGAGAAATGAGCAGTTCTTC.

This clonotype appeared many times. This chain joins TRBV14 and TRBJ2-3, with D hard to call. Germline V gives CDR1 SGHDN, CDR2 FVKESK. CDR3 length equals 15 residues. Trimming pared 1 base from V and 0 bases from J, leaving 8 bases between. CDR3 bases: TGTGCCAGCAGCCAAGTTCGGTCTAGCACAGATACGCAGTATTTT. This codes for CASSQVRSSTDTQYF.

Ten or more counts support this clonotype. V usage is TRBV5-4 and J usage is TRBJ2-2; possibly TRBD2 for D (5 bases). The CDR3 totals 15 residues. The V end lost 0 bases, the J end lost 7 bases, and 13 bases lay between the germline ends. The germline CDR1 and CDR2 sequences are SGHNT and YYREEE (reference sequence). The CDR3 DNA follows: TGTGCCAGCAGCTTGGACTTTCAGGCGGGCGGGGAGCTGTTTTTT. This encodes CASSLDFQAGGELFF.

On this clonotype: The junction differs from germline at one of its ends, possibly a read error. The CDR3 nucleotides are TGCGCCATCAGCCCGGGACATGGCAACTATGGCTACACCTTC. Amino acids: CAISPGHGNYGYTF. This chain uses TRBV5-1 with TRBJ1-2; D perhaps matches TRBD1 (6 bases). The CDR3 covers 14 residues. CDR1 is SGHRS and CDR2 is YFSETQ in the germline V gene. Based on the CDR3 plus reference TRBV5-1 and TRBJ1-2, the full variable domain is KAGVTQTPRYLIKTRGQQVTLSCSPISGHRSVSWYQQTPGQGLQFLFEYFSETQRNKGNFPGRFSGRQFSNSRSEMNVSTLELGDSALYLCAISPGHGNYGYTFGSGTRLTVV.

This clonotype was seen at least ten times. The rearrangement joins TRBV4-3 to TRBJ2-3, with D possibly being TRBD2 (6 bases). V was pared by 0 bases and J by 2 bases, with 18 bases between. The CDR3 contains 18 residues. The germline CDR1 and CDR2 sequences are LGHNA and YSLEER. CDR3 sequence: CASSQEAGVAGNTDTQYF. The CDR3 DNA reads TGCGCCAGCAGCCAAGAAGCGGGCGTGGCGGGAAACACAGATACGCAGTATTTT.

This clonotype was picked up many times. This chain uses TRBV7-9 with TRBJ1-3; D is undetermined. V was clipped by 1 base and J by 11 bases, with 9 bases between them. CDR3 size: 12 residues. Germline values: CDR1 SEHNR, CDR2 FQNEAQ (reference sequence). The CDR3 sequence is CASSLVPEAIYF. The CDR3 DNA reads as TGTGCCAGCAGCTTAGTGCCCGAGGCCATATATTTT.

This clonotype has more than one count but fewer than ten. The gene calls are TRBV30 and TRBJ2-5; the match to TRBD1 covers 9 bases. J was trimmed by 1 base and V by 5 bases; bases with no gene match: 5. Per germline, CDR1 GTSNPN and CDR2 SVGIG (reference sequence). The CDR3 has 14 amino acids. The CDR3 DNA sequence: TGTGCCTGGGGTCCGGACAGGGGCCAAGAGACCCAGTACTTC. Translating gives CAWGPDRGQETQYF.